These T cell receptor beta chains were read from a single sample in a study of control samples from healthy donors and cancer patients. Here immunoSEQ multiplex PCR was the method, and the copy in TCRdb shows in-frame clones only, minus some. This table holds 150,000 to 200,000 clones, about 94% found once. The sample was blood. The source of these receptors is a woman aged 55-69 years in good health. The CDR3 runs from the conserved cysteine through the conserved F or W. The D gene is left open where the match is weak. The size field is filled for only some rows; it gives once, few, many or a size class.

size | J | V | D | length | CDR3 | DNA
. | TRBJ2-2 | TRBV6-4 | . | 14 | CASSDETNTGELFF | TGTGCCAGCAGTGACGAGACGAACACCGGGGAGCTGTTTTTT
. | TRBJ1-1 | TRBV12-3/TRBV12-4 | . | 12 | CASSLAWVEAFF | TGTGCCAGCAGTTTAGCGTGGGTAGAAGCTTTCTTT
. | TRBJ1-4 | TRBV20-1 | . | 11 | CSASGAEKLFF | TGCAGTGCTAGCGGGGCTGAAAAACTGTTTTTT
once | TRBJ2-1 | TRBV7-2 | . | 12 | CASSLRNNEQFF | TGTGCCAGCAGCTTAAGAAACAATGAGCAGTTCTTC
. | TRBJ1-2 | TRBV2 | TRBD1 | 15 | CASRQEAGGNYGYTF | TGTGCCAGCCGCCAGGAGGCAGGGGGTAACTATGGCTACACCTTC
. | TRBJ2-1 | TRBV11-2 | TRBD2 | 16 | CASSSSGGTRGGEQFF | TGTGCCAGCAGCTCTAGCGGGGGGACTAGGGGCGGGGAGCAGTTCTTC
. | TRBJ2-5 | TRBV10-3 | TRBD1 | 12 | CATADREETQYF | TGTGCCACCGCGGACAGGGAAGAGACCCAGTACTTC
. | TRBJ1-2 | TRBV6-2/TRBV6-3 | . | 12 | CASSYTDYGYTF | TGTGCCAGCAGTTACACCGATTATGGCTACACCTTC
. | TRBJ2-3 | TRBV21-1 | . | 16 | CASSKLLAGGPDTQYF | TGTGCCAGCAGCAAACTCCTAGCGGGGGGGCCAGATACGCAGTATTTT
. | TRBJ1-2 | TRBV10-3 | TRBD1 | 13 | CAMGSGQLYGYTF | TGTGCCATGGGATCGGGACAGCTCTATGGCTACACCTTC
. | TRBJ1-3 | TRBV6-6 | . | 16 | CASSYFRVEDGNTIYF | TGTGCCAGCAGTTACTTCAGGGTAGAGGATGGAAACACCATATATTTT
. | TRBJ1-3 | TRBV5-6 | . | 14 | CASSFRTTGNTIYF | TGTGCCAGCAGCTTCCGGACAACTGGAAACACCATATATTTT
once | TRBJ1-4 | TRBV7-9 | . | 15 | CASSPNRDTNEKLFF | TGTGCCAGCAGCCCCAACAGGGACACTAATGAAAAACTGTTTTTT
. | TRBJ1-2 | TRBV11-2 | TRBD1 | 15 | CASSLRPGQGEGYTF | TGTGCCAGCAGCTTAAGGCCGGGACAGGGGGAAGGCTACACCTTC
. | TRBJ1-5 | TRBV15 | TRBD1 | 18 | CATSRGGTERYSNQPQHF | TGTGCCACCAGCAGAGGGGGGACAGAAAGGTATAGCAATCAGCCCCAGCATTTT
. | TRBJ1-6 | TRBV3-1/TRBV3-2 | TRBD1 | 16 | CASSQETGYPNSPLHF | TGTGCCAGCAGCCAAGAGACAGGGTATCCAAATTCACCCCTCCACTTT
. | TRBJ1-2 | TRBV29-1 | . | 13 | CSVRQTLNYGYTF | TGCAGCGTCCGACAGACCTTAAACTATGGCTACACCTTC
. | TRBJ2-7 | TRBV5-1 | . | 16 | CASRQSTGGIAYEQYF | TGCGCCAGCAGGCAGTCTACTGGGGGCATTGCCTACGAGCAGTACTTC
. | TRBJ1-4 | TRBV18 | TRBD1 | 15 | CASSLPGQGDEKLFF | TGTGCCAGCTCACTGCCGGGACAGGGGGATGAAAAACTGTTTTTT
. | TRBJ2-7 | TRBV11-2 | TRBD2 | 15 | CASSLASLLAGEQYF | TGTGCCAGCAGCTTAGCCTCTCTGCTAGCGGGGGAGCAGTACTTC
. | TRBJ1-4 | TRBV5-1 | . | 15 | CASSSGRADYEKLFF | TGCGCCAGCAGCTCTGGTCGGGCAGACTATGAAAAACTGTTTTTT
. | TRBJ1-5 | TRBV4-3 | TRBD1 | 18 | CASSHPGTGYYSNQPQHF | TGCGCCAGCAGCCACCCCGGGACAGGGTACTATAGCAATCAGCCCCAGCATTTT